One sample yielded the 16 T cell receptor beta chains listed below, sequenced in a study of cytomegalovirus exposure and HLA in healthy donors. This PCR relied on a set of 60 Vbeta primers and 13 Jbeta primers. Measured with immunoSEQ multiplex PCR; TCRdb has only the in-frame clones, and not every one. There are under 110,000 clones in the sample; 65% to 80% occur only once, and 8.5% to 12% lies in the top ten. Sequenced material: PBMCs. These receptors were obtained from a man over 45 in good health and CMV-seronegative.

The rearrangement uses TRBV9 and TRBJ2-7; tentatively, D is TRBD2 (5 bases). CDR3 length: 14 amino acids. Trimming pared 4 bases from V and 7 bases from J, leaving 18 bases between. Per germline, CDR1 SGDLS and CDR2 YYNGEE. The CDR3 loop reads CASSSDVGDLEQYF. The CDR3 region has the DNA TGTGCCAGCAGCTCTGACGTCGGGGATTTGGAGCAGTACTTC. The full variable domain, in which reference TRBV9 and TRBJ2-7 provide the parts outside the CDR3, is DSGVTQTPKHLITATGQRVTLRCSPRSGDLSVYWYQQSLDQGLQFLIQYYNGEERAKGNILERFSAQQFPDLHSELNLSSLELGDSALYFCASSSDVGDLEQYFGPGTRLTVT.

The chain carries TRBV4-2 and TRBJ2-2; 11 nucleotides align to TRBD2. CDR1 and CDR2 from the germline V gene are LGHNA and YNFKEQ. The CDR3 runs 20 residues. Trimming took 5 bases from V and 4 from J; bases not matched to a gene: 18. The CDR3 DNA is TGTGCCAGCAGCGCGGAAGTACTAGCGGGAGCAATAGGGGCCACCGGGGAGCTGTTTTTT. Residues: CASSAEVLAGAIGATGELFF.

The genes are TRBV15 and TRBJ2-7; a possible D gene is TRBD2 (6 bases). CDR3 length: 13 residues. V was cut by 5 bases and J by 2 bases, with 10 bases left in between. CDR1 is LNHNV, CDR2 YYDKDF, per germline (reference sequence). The CDR3 DNA is TGTGCCACCAGCCCTGGGACTGCCTACGAGCAGTACTTC. Residues: CATSPGTAYEQYF.

The V and J genes are TRBV5-1 and TRBJ2-7; D is perhaps TRBD1 (6 bases). CDR3 length equals 14 residues. CDR1 and CDR2 from the germline V gene are SGHRS and YFSETQ. V was shortened by 3 bases and J by 4 bases, with 14 bases between the two germline ends. CDR3 nucleotides: TGCGCCAGCAGCTCATGGACAGCCGCTTACGAGCAGTACTTC. Translated, it gives CASSSWTAAYEQYF.

In its sample, this clone was seen once. The V gene is TRBV6-1, the J gene TRBJ2-2, with 8 bases fitting TRBD1. This CDR3 comprises 15 residues. V was pared by 5 bases and J by 6 bases, with 8 bases of the junction left unmatched. CDR1 MNHNS and CDR2 SASEGT come from the germline V gene. This CDR3 is CASSPGQGWAGELFF. CDR3 DNA: TGTGCCAGCAGTCCTGGACAGGGTTGGGCCGGGGAGCTGTTTTTT.

CDR3: CSVETSGRENEQFF. CDR3 in DNA: TGCAGCGTGGAGACTAGCGGGAGAGAGAATGAGCAGTTCTTC. This chain connects TRBV29-1 to TRBJ2-1; 12 nucleotides align to TRBD2. Unmatched junction bases numbered 7, after V lost 6 bases and J lost 7 bases. CDR1 and CDR2 (germline): SQVTM, ANQGSEA. This CDR3 contains 14 residues.

The gene calls are TRBV5-4 and TRBJ2-7, with 7 bases aligning to TRBD2. CDR3 size: 15 residues. Germline V lookup: CDR1 SGHNT, CDR2 YYREEE (reference sequence). The junction had 6 bases not matched to a gene; V was cut back by 3 bases and J by 0 bases. As DNA, the CDR3 is TGTGCCAGCAGCTCTCCGCGGACTAGCTCCTACGAGCAGTACTTC. The encoded protein is CASSSPRTSSYEQYF.

This chain links TRBV19 with TRBJ2-3; 9 bases match TRBD2. The CDR3 contains 17 residues. J gave up 1 base and V 2 bases, and 7 bases lay outside the gene matches. In germline, CDR1 is LNHDA, CDR2 SQIVND (reference sequence). CDR3 sequence (DNA): TGTGCCAGTAGTATAAGGGGCGAGCGGGGGGGCACAGATACGCAGTATTTT. Protein sequence: CASSIRGERGGTDTQYF.

The chain is built from TRBV28 and TRBJ2-7; no reliable D call. Germline V gene data show CDR1 as MDHEN and CDR2 as SYDVKM. CDR3 size: 16 residues. Trimming left V 2 bases short and J 3 bases short, with 17 bases between. This CDR3 reads CASSLDSNAPNYEQYF. CDR3 sequence (DNA): TGTGCCAGCAGTTTAGACTCGAACGCCCCGAACTACGAGCAGTACTTC.

V gene TRBV27 combines with J gene TRBJ2-3, with TRBD1 matching 10 bases. The CDR3 runs to 18 residues. Trimming at V came to 6 bases and at J to 2 bases, leaving 14 bases not matched to a gene. Germline V gene sequence: CDR1 MNHEY, CDR2 SMNVEV (reference sequence). CDR3 sequence (DNA): TGTGCCAGCAGCCGGGACAGGGGTTTCATGAGTGCCACAGATACGCAGTATTTT. This gives the protein CASSRDRGFMSATDTQYF.

The chain employs TRBV7-8 and TRBJ1-5, with 12 bases matching TRBD1. CDR1 and CDR2 (germline): SGHVS, FQNEAQ. CDR3 length: 16 amino acids. The V gene end was trimmed by 5 bases and the J gene end by 6 bases; junction bases not matched to a gene: 8. The CDR3: CASSQPGTGGTQPQHF. The CDR3 region has the DNA TGTGCCAGCAGCCAACCCGGGACAGGGGGCACTCAGCCCCAGCATTTT.

This rearrangement joins TRBV28 to TRBJ2-2; 7 bases line up with TRBD1. After removal of 8 bases from V and 3 bases from J, the junction contained 15 bases not matched to a gene. There are 17 residues in the CDR3. Germline V gene sequence: CDR1 MDHEN, CDR2 SYDVKM. The CDR3 nucleotides read TGTGCCAGCGGGATGGCGCGTAGGACAGGCGACACCGGGGAGCTGTTTTTT. Its protein is CASGMARRTGDTGELFF.

The table lists this clone with a count of one. The chain combines TRBV10-2 with TRBJ2-1; 9 bases align to TRBD1. J gave up 7 bases and V 3 bases, and 7 bases lay outside the gene matches. CDR1 is WSHSY and CDR2 is SAAADI in the germline V gene. This CDR3 is 15 amino acids long. The CDR3 here is CASSDGTGRSNEQFF. The CDR3 bases are TGCGCCAGCAGTGACGGGACAGGGAGGTCGAATGAGCAGTTCTTC.

The chain carries TRBV28 and TRBJ2-5, with 7 bases matching TRBD2. The assigned J gene may be wrong: the sequence end matches TRBJ2-7 better. The germline gives CDR1 MDHEN, CDR2 SYDVKM. The CDR3 sequence is 16 residues long. The CDR3: CASSGPGGGVLYEQYF. CDR3 sequence (DNA): TGTGCCAGCTCAGGGCCGGGGGGTGGGGTTTTGTACGAGCAGTACTTC.

J is TRBJ1-1 and V is TRBV19, with a possible D match to TRBD1 (6 bases). There are 15 residues in the CDR3. From germline, CDR1 is LNHDA and CDR2 SQIVND (reference sequence). The V end was cut by 5 bases, the J end by 6 bases, with 19 bases between. CDR3 nucleotide sequence: TGTGCCAGTAGTTTGGCAGGGGCCCTTCGGCCTGAAGCTTTCTTT. It codes for CASSLAGALRPEAFF.

This sequence joins TRBV4-2 and TRBJ2-5, with 9 positions matching TRBD2. The CDR3 consists of 15 residues. Germline V gene lookup returns CDR1 LGHNA and CDR2 YNFKEQ. With 0 bases clipped from V and 3 bases from J, the junction kept 2 bases outside the gene matches. CDR3 sequence reads: CASSQEGLAEETQYF. CDR3 coding DNA: TGTGCCAGCAGCCAAGAGGGACTAGCTGAAGAGACCCAGTACTTC.